The 3 T cell receptor beta chains below come from one sample, sequenced in a study of T cells in Graves' hyperthyroidism and ophthalmopathy. Amplification targeted TCR beta CDR3 regions from RNA transcripts. TCR CDR3 underwent first-round RT-PCR with the HTBI primer set. TCRdb passed the multiplex PCR reads through MiXCR, listing each CDR3 protein once. The table shows around 450,000 distinct CDR3 sequences, with 15% to 18% occurring only once. Sequenced material: blood. Receptors were obtained from a woman aged 18-29 years with Graves' hyperthyroidism.

This clonotype has a handful of counts. This chain joins TRBV4-2 and TRBJ1-5; D remains unclear. Looked up from germline, CDR1 is LGHNA and CDR2 is YNFKEQ. Trimming took 0 bases from V and 8 from J, leaving 17 bases between them. This CDR3 is built from 16 residues. Written as DNA, the CDR3 is TGTGCCAGCAGCCAAGATTTTCTGGAGGGCTTGGAGCCCCAGCATTTT. This codes for CASSQDFLEGLEPQHF.

The J gene is TRBJ1-3, the V gene TRBV25-1, with no clear D. Germline V gives CDR1 MGHDK, CDR2 SYGVNS. V was trimmed by 2 bases and J by 1 base, leaving 6 bases between them. CDR3 length: 14 residues. CDR3 sequence reads: CASSEHSSGNTIYF. In DNA form, the CDR3 reads TGTGCCAGCAGTGAACACTCATCTGGAAACACCATATATTTT.

The chain carries TRBV29-1 and TRBJ2-7; D is uncertain. CDR1 is SQVTM, CDR2 ANQGSEA, per germline. This CDR3 contains 12 residues. Trimming shortened V by 4 bases and J by 0 bases, and 7 bases separated the two germline ends. The chain's CDR3 is CSVVQSSYEQYF. The CDR3 bases are TGCAGCGTTGTACAAAGCTCCTACGAGCAGTACTTC.